This TCR beta chain was captured in a study of T cells in Graves' hyperthyroidism and ophthalmopathy. RNA transcripts were the template for amplifying TCR beta CDR3 regions. A first-round RT-PCR of the TCR CDR3 used the HTBI primer set. TCRdb re-called the multiplex PCR reads through MiXCR, storing one row per CDR3 protein. The data hold tens of thousands of distinct CDR3 sequences, with nearly 45% observed a single time. The germline V gene encodes CDR1 LNHNV and CDR2 YYDKDF (reference sequence). The V gene lost 1 base and the J gene lost 12 bases, with 16 bases spanning the gap. The CDR3 covers 13 residues.

This TCR came from a woman aged 25 to 39 with Graves' hyperthyroidism. V and J are TRBV15 and TRBJ2-7; D is perhaps TRBD2 (5 bases). Sequenced input: blood. In DNA form, the CDR3 reads TGTGCCACCAGCAGAGTCGGGGTCGGGCCAAGGTACTTC. It is translated as CATSRVGVGPRYF.